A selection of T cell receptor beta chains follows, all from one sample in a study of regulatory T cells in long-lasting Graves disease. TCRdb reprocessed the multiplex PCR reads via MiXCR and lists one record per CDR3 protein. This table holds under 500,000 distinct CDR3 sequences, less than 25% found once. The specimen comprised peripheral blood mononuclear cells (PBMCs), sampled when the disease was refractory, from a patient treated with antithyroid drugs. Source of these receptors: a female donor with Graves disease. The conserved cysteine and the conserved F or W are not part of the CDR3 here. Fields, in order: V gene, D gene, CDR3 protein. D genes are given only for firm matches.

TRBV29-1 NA SVLFGQKEAF
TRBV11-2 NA ASSLGGDGELF
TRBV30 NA AWRGRNTEAF
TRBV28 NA ASSLYQGSYYGYT
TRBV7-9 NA ASSLEANYEQY
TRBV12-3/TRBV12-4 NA ASSLGERVPQH
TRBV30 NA AWSVGRAATYEQY
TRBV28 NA ASSITSGTPNEYYEQY
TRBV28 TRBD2 ASSFAGGTGELF
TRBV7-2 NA ASSLVGSRREQY
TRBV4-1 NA ASSQVWGEEQY
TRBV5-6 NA ASSLGAVGYT
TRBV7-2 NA ASSTRATETQY
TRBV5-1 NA ASTGEYYQETQY
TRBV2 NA ASSAQGIGTYGYT
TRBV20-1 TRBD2 SATFSSGSYEQY
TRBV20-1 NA SASSLQDTIPYEQY
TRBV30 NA AWSAGTYEQY
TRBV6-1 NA ASSTDYGGELF
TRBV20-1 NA SALSLAAYEQY
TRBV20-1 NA SASGRGQSYEQY
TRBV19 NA ASSISGGAPGELF
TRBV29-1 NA SVESVANYGYT
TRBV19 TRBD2 ASSFRSGTYETQY
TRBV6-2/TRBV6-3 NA ASSPLGTSYEQY
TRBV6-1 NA ASNSLGTQY
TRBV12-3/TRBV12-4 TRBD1 ASSSRQGGEAF
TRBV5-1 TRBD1 ASSSPGQGNTGELF
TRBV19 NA ASNGQENTEAF
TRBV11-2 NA ASSPIRGKKAFGYT
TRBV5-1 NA ASSLEGLTSYEQY
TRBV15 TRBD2 ATSREGLAGGRETQY
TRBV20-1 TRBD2 SARDRRLAPQETQY
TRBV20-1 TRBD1 SAWTGYGGGEQY
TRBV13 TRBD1 ASSSLGTEYGYT
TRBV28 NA ASHTTNQPQH
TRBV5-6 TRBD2 ASSRLAGESYEQY
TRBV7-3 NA ASSPPSGADSNQPQH
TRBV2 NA ASSEVGGVKSEQY
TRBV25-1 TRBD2 ASRTGLAGVWGEQF
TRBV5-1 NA ASHEGTAGQETQY
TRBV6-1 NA ASSPYTQGRGGYT
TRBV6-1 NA ASSSPTYEQY
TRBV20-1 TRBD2 SAAKTSGREETQY
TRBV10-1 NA ASSPHRSSYEQY
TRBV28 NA ASSYGLKKSLQETQY
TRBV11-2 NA ASRNSGTQETQY
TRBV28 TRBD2 ASSSGAASGGTQY
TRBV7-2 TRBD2 ASSLGASGSSYNEQF
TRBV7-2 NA ASSLIQGTYEQY
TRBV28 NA ASSLGIGAVYEQY